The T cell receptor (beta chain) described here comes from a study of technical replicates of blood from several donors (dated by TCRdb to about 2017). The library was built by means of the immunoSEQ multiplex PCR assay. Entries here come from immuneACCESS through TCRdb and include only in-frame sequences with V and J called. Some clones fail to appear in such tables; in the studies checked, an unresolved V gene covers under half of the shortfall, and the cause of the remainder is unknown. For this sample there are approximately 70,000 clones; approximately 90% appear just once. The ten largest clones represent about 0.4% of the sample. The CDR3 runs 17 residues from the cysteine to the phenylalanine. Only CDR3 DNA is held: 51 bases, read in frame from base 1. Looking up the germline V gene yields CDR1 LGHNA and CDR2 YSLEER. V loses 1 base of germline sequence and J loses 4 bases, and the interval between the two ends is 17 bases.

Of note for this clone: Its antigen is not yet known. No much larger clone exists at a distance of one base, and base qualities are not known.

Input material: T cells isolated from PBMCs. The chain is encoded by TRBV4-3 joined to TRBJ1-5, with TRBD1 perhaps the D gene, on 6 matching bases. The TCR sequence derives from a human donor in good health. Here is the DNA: TGCGCCAGCAGCCAAGTAGCGGGACACTTGACAAATCAGCCCCAGCATTTT. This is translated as CASSQVAGHLTNQPQHF.